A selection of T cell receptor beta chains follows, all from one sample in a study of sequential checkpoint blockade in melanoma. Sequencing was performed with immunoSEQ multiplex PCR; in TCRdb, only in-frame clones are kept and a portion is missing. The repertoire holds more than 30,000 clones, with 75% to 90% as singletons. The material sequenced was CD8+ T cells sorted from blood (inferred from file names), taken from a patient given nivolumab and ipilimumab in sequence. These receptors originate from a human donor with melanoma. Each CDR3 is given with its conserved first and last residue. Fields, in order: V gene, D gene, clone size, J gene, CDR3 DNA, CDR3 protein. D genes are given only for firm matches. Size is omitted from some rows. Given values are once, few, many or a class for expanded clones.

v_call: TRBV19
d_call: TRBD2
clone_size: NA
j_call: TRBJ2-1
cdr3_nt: TGTGCCAGTAGTGTCCGGGACTACCTCAATGAGCAGTTCTTC
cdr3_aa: CASSVRDYLNEQFF

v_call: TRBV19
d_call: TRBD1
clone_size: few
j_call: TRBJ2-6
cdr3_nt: TGTGCCAGTAGTATCCACTACCGGTCAGGGGGCTCTGGGGCCAACGTCCTGACTTTC
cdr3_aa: CASSIHYRSGGSGANVLTF

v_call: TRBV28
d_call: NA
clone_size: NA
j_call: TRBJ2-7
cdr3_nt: TGTGCCAGCAGCACACTAGCTAGCCTAACCTACGAGCAGTACTTC
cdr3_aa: CASSTLASLTYEQYF

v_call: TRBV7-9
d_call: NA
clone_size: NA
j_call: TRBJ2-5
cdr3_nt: TGTGCCAGCAGCTTTTGGGGGGACAGACAAGAGACCCAGTACTTC
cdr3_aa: CASSFWGDRQETQYF

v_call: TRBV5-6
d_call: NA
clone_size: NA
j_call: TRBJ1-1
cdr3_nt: TGTGCCAGCAGCTTGGGCGGGGGCATGAACACTGAAGCTTTCTTT
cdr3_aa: CASSLGGGMNTEAFF

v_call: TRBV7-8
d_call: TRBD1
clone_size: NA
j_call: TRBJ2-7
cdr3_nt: TGTGCCAGCAGCTCCCAACCGGGACAGCTATCCTACGAGCAGTACTTC
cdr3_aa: CASSSQPGQLSYEQYF

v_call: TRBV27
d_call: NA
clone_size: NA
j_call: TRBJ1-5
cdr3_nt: TGTGCCAGCAGCCTGGAAGGAGATCAGCCCCAGCATTTT
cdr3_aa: CASSLEGDQPQHF

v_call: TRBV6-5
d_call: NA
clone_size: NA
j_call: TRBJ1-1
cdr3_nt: TGTGCCAGCAGGTGGGACACTAACACTGAAGCTTTCTTT
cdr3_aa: CASRWDTNTEAFF

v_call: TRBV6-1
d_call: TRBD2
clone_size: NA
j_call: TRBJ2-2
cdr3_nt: TGTGCCAGCAGCGTAAGCGGGACCTACACCGGGGAGCTGTTTTTT
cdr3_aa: CASSVSGTYTGELFF

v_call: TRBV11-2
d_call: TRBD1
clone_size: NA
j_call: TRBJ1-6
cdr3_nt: TGTGCCAGCAGCACCGCGGGGACAGCCGGGGGCTCCTATAATTCACCCCTCCACTTT
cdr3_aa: CASSTAGTAGGSYNSPLHF

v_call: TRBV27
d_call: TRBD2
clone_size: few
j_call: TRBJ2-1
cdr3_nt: TGTGCCAGCAGCTTCCTAGCGGGGGGCTCCAATGAGCAGTTCTTC
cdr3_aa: CASSFLAGGSNEQFF

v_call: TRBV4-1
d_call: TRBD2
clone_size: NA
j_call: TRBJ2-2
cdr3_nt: TGCGCCAGCAGCCCAACTGTGACTAGCGCCACCGGGGAGCTGTTTTTT
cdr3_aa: CASSPTVTSATGELFF

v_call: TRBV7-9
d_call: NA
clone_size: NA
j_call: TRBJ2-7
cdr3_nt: TGTGCCAGCAGCTTAGTGAGGCACGAGCGGTACTTC
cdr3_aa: CASSLVRHERYF

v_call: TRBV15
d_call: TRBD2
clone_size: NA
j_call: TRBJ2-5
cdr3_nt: TGTGCCACCAGCAGAGGCGCTAGCGGGGGAGAGACCCAGTACTTC
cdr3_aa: CATSRGASGGETQYF

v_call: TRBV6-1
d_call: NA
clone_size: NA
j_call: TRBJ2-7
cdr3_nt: TGTGCCAGCAGTTCGGGACTCGTCTACGAGCAGTACTTC
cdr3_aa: CASSSGLVYEQYF

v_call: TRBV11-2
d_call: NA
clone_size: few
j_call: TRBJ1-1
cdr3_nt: TGTGCCAGCAGCTTAGTAGACTCTCTGAACACTGAAGCTTTCTTT
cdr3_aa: CASSLVDSLNTEAFF

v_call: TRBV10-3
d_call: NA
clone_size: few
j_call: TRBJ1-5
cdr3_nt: TGTGCCATCAGTGAGGACAGTTCGTCTGCCCAGCATTTT
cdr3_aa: CAISEDSSSAQHF

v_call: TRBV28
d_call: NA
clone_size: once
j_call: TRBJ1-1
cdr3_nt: TGTGCCAGCAGTTTATTCCTCAGGAAGACTGAAGCTTTCTTT
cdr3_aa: CASSLFLRKTEAFF

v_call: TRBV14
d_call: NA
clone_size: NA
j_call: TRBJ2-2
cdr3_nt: TGTGCCAGCAGCCCCTTAGGACAGCCAAGGCGCACCGGGGAGCTGTTTTTT
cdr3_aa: CASSPLGQPRRTGELFF

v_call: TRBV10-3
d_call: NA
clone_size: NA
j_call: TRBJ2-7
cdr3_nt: TGTGCCATCAGCGGCACAGACATCAAAAGCTCCTACGAGCAGTACTTC
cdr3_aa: CAISGTDIKSSYEQYF